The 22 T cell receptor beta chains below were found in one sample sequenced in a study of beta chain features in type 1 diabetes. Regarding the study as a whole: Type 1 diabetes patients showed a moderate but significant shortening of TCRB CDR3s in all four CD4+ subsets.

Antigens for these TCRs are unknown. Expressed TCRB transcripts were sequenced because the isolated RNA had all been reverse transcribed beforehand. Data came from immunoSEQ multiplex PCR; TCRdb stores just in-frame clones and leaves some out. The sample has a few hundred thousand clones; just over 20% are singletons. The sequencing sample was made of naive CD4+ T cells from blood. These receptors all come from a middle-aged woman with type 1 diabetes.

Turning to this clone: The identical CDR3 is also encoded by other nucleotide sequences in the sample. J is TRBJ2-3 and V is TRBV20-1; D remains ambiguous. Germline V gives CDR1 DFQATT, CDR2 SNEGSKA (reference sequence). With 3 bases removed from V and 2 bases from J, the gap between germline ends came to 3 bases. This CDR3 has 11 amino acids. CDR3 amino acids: CSARATDTQYF. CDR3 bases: TGCAGTGCTAGGGCCACAGATACGCAGTATTTT.

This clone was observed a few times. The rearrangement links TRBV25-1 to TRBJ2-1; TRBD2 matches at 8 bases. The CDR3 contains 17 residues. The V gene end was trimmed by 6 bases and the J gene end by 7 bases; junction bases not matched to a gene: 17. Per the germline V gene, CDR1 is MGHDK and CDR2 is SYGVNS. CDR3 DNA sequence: TGTGCCAGCAGGGGCGCCCCGGGAGCGGGAGAAGAGAATGAGCAGTTCTTC. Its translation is CASRGAPGAGEENEQFF.

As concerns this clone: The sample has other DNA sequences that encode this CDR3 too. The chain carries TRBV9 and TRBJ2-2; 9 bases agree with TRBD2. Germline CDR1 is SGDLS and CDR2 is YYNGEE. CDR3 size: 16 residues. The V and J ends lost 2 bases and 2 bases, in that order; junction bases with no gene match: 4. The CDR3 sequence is CASSVLAGVNTGELFF. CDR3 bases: TGTGCCAGCAGCGTTTTAGCGGGAGTCAACACCGGGGAGCTGTTTTTT.

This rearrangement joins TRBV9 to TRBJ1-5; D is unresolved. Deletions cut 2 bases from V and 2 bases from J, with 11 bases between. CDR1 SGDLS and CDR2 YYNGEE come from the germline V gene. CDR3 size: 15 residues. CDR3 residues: CASSVSGLGNQPQHF. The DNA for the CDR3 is TGTGCCAGCAGCGTCTCAGGTTTAGGCAATCAGCCCCAGCATTTT.

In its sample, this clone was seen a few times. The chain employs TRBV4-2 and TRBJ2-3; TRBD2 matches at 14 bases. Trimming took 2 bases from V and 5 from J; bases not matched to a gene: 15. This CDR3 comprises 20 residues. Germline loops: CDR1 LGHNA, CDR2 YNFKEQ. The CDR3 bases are TGTGCCAGCAGCCAACGCGGACTAGCGGGGGGTTCTCCGGAGGGAGATACGCAGTATTTT. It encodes CASSQRGLAGGSPEGDTQYF.

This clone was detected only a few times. CDR3 bases: TGCGCCAGCAGCTTGACAGAGTACGAGCAGTACTTC. As protein: CASSLTEYEQYF. V usage is TRBV5-1 and J usage is TRBJ2-7; unclear D gene. This CDR3 has 12 residues. Trimming took off 1 base at V and 4 bases at J, with 6 bases between the two ends. Germline values: CDR1 SGHRS, CDR2 YFSETQ. Full variable domain (missing parts from reference TRBV5-1 and TRBJ2-7): KAGVTQTPRYLIKTRGQQVTLSCSPISGHRSVSWYQQTPGQGLQFLFEYFSETQRNKGNFPGRFSGRQFSNSRSEMNVSTLELGDSALYLCASSLTEYEQYFGPGTRLTVT.

The CDR3 here is CASGLGGLRYTF. CDR3 bases: TGTGCTAGTGGTTTGGGGGGACTCCGCTACACCTTC. The chain is built from TRBV12-5 and TRBJ1-2; D is perhaps TRBD1 (5 bases). The CDR3 length is 12 residues. From germline, CDR1 is LGHNT and CDR2 FRNRAP. Between the trimmed V and J ends, which lost 1 base and 9 bases, there was a span of 9 bases.

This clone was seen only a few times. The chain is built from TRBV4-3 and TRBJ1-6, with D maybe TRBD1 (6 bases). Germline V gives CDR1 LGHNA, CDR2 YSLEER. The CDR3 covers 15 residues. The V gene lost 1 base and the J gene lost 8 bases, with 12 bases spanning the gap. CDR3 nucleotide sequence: TGCGCCAGCAGCCAAGCCAACAGGGCTGATTCACCCCTCCACTTT. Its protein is CASSQANRADSPLHF.

CDR3 DNA sequence: TGTGCCAGCAGCTTAGAACCGGGAAACACTGAAGCTTTCTTT. Residues: CASSLEPGNTEAFF. V usage is TRBV7-9 and J usage is TRBJ1-1; D unclear. The CDR3 sequence is 14 residues long. The germline V gene has CDR1 SEHNR and CDR2 FQNEAQ (reference sequence). Trimming took 1 base from V and 2 from J, leaving 8 bases between them.

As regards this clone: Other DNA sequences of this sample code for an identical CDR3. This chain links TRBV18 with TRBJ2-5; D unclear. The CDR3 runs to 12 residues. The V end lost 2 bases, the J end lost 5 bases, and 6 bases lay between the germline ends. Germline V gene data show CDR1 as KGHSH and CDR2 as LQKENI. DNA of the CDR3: TGTGCCAGCTCACCATCTCGGGAGACCCAGTACTTC. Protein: CASSPSRETQYF.

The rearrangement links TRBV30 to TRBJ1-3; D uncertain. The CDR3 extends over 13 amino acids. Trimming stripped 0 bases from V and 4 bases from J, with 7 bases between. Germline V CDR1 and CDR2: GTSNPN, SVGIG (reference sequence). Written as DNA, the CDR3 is TGTGCCTGGAGTGTACTCATGGGAAACACCATATATTTT. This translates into CAWSVLMGNTIYF.

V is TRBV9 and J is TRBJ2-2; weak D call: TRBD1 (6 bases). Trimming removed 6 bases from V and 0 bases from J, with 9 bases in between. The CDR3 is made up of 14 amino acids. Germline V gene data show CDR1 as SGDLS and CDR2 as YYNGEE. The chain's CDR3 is CASMRTANTGELFF. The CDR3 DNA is TGTGCCAGCATGAGGACAGCGAACACCGGGGAGCTGTTTTTT.

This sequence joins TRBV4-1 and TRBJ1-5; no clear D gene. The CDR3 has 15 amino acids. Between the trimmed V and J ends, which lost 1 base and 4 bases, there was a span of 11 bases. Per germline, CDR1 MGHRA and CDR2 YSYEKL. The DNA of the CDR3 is TGCGCCAGCAGCCAAGGTCTTGGCGGGAATCAGCCCCAGCATTTT. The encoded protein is CASSQGLGGNQPQHF.

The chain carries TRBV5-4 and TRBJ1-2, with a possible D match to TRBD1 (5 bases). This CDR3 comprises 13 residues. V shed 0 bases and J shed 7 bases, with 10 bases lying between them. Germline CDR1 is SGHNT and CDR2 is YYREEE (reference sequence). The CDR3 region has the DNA TGTGCCAGCAGCTTGGGGGGGGGAGCTGGCTACACCTTC. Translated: CASSLGGGAGYTF.

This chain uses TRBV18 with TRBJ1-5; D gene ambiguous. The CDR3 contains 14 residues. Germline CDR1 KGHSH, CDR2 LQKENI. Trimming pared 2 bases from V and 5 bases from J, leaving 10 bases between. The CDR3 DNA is TGTGCCAGCTCACCAGGAGGGTTATATCAGCCCCAGCATTTT. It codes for CASSPGGLYQPQHF.

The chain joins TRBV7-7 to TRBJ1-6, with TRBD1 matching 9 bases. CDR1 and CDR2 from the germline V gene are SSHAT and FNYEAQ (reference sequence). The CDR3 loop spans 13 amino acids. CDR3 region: CASGDREDSPLHF. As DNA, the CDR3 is TGTGCTAGCGGGGACAGGGAGGATTCACCCCTCCACTTT.

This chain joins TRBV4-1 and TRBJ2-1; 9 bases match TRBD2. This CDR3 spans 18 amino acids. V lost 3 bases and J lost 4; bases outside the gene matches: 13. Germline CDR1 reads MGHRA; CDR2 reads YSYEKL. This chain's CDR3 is CASSQSQLGLAGYNEQFF. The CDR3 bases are TGCGCCAGCAGCCAGAGCCAACTTGGGCTAGCGGGGTACAATGAGCAGTTCTTC.

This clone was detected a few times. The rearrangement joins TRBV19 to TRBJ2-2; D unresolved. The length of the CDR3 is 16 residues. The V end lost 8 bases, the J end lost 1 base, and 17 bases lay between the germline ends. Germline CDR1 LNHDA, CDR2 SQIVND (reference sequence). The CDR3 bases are TGTGCCAGTCGATCCAGGCAGGTCCAGAACACCGGGGAGCTGTTTTTT. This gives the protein CASRSRQVQNTGELFF.

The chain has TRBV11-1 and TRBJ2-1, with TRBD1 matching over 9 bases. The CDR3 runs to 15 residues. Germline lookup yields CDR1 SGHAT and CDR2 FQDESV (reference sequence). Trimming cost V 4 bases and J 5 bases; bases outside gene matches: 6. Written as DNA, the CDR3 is TGTGCCAGCAGCTCCCGGGACAGGGCTAACAATGAGCAGTTCTTC. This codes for CASSSRDRANNEQFF. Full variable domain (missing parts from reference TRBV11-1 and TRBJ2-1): EAEVAQSPRYKITEKSQAVAFWCDPISGHATLYWYRQILGQGPELLVQFQDESVVDDSQLPKDRFSAERLKGVDSTLKIQPAELGDSAMYLCASSSRDRANNEQFFGPGTRLTVL.

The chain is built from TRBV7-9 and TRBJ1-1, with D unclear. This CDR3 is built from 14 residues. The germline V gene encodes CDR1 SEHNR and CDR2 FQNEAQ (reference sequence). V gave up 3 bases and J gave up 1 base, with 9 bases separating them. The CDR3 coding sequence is TGTGCCAGCAGCTTCTATAGCCCGAACACTGAAGCTTTCTTT. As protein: CASSFYSPNTEAFF.

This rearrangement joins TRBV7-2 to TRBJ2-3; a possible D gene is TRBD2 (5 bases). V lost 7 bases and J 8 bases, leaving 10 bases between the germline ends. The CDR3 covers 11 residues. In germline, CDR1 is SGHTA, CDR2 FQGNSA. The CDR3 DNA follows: TGTGCCAGCACCCCGGGGAGTACGCAGTATTTT. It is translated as CASTPGSTQYF.

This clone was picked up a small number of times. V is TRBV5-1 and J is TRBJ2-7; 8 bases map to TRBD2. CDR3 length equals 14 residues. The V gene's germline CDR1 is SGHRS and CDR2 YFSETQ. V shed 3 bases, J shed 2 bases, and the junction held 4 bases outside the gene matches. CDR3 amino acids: CASSSPGGPYEQYF. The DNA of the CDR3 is TGCGCCAGCAGCTCTCCGGGGGGGCCCTACGAGCAGTACTTC. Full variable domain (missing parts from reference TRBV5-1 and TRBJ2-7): KAGVTQTPRYLIKTRGQQVTLSCSPISGHRSVSWYQQTPGQGLQFLFEYFSETQRNKGNFPGRFSGRQFSNSRSEMNVSTLELGDSALYLCASSSPGGPYEQYFGPGTRLTVT.